This TCR beta chain was retrieved from a study of identifying expanded T cells in peripheral blood. The assay was immunoSEQ multiplex PCR, and TCRdb's table has in-frame clones only and misses some. The table records tens of thousands of clones, 80% to 90% of them present only once. The CDR3 spans 11 residues. CDR1 KGHSH and CDR2 LQKENI come from the germline V gene. Study results and caveats: Differentially abundant clones: roughly 1.3 between replicates, about 15 at roughly 15 days, 18 to 20 at four. Two-week clone count variance significantly increased as total template count grew.

This clone was detected only a few times. Its antigen is unidentified. The germline gene is not matched at one end of the junction; a read error may be the cause. Collection occurred without any documented infections or immune events in donors. This receptor was taken from a person aged 18-70 years in good health. V is TRBV18 and J is TRBJ2-5; D unresolved. Input material: blood. The chain's CDR3 is CASSRDEIQYF. CDR3 bases: TGTGCCAGCTCACGCGATGAGATCCAGTACTTC.